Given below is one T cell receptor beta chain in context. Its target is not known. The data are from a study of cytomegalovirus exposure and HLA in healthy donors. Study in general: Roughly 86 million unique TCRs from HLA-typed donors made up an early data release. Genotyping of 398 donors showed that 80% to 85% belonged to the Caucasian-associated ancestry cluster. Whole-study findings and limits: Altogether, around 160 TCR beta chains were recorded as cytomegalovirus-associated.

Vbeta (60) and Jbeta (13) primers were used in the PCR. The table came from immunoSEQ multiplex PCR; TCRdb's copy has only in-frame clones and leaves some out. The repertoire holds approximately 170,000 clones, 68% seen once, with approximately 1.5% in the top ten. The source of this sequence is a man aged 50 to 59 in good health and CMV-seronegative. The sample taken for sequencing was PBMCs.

This CDR3 reads CASSAGQETQYF. Written as DNA, the CDR3 is TGCGCCAGCAGCGCAGGTCAAGAGACCCAGTACTTC. V usage is TRBV5-1 and J usage is TRBJ2-5; D remains unclear. Germline V CDR1 and CDR2: SGHRS, YFSETQ. V gave up 4 bases and J gave up 2 bases, with 6 bases separating them. This CDR3 contains 12 residues. Combining the CDR3 with reference TRBV5-1 and TRBJ2-5 gives the whole variable domain KAGVTQTPRYLIKTRGQQVTLSCSPISGHRSVSWYQQTPGQGLQFLFEYFSETQRNKGNFPGRFSGRQFSNSRSEMNVSTLELGDSALYLCASSAGQETQYFGPGTRLLVL.